The rows below give T cell receptor beta chains drawn from one sample of a study of cytomegalovirus exposure and HLA in healthy donors. Only in-frame clones appear in the TCRdb table, and some are missing; sequencing was by immunoSEQ multiplex PCR. The profile shows approximately 190,000 clones, about 83% of them singletons. What was sequenced was PBMCs. All receptors derive from a man aged 35 to 55 in good health and CMV-seropositive. The CDR3 runs from the conserved cysteine through the conserved F or W. A D gene is named only where the DNA matches it firmly. Only part of the rows carry a size: once, few, many, or a class if the clone is expanded.

>TRBJ1-1|.|.|TRBV5-4
CASSLQGSATEAFF
TGTGCCAGCAGCCTCCAGGGTTCTGCCACTGAAGCTTTCTTT
>TRBJ2-7|.|TRBD1|TRBV28
CASSFVTGGYEQYF
TGTGCCAGCAGTTTTGTGACAGGGGGTTACGAGCAGTACTTC
>TRBJ1-5|few|.|TRBV6-1
CASSGEGRQPQHF
TGTGCCAGCAGCGGAGAGGGGAGGCAGCCCCAGCATTTT
>TRBJ1-2|.|TRBD1|TRBV18
CASSIGQGGSLGYTF
TGTGCCAGCTCAATCGGTCAGGGGGGTTCTTTAGGCTACACCTTC
>TRBJ1-4|.|TRBD1|TRBV6-6
CASSYLSGTEDEKLFF
TGTGCCAGCAGTTATCTCAGTGGGACAGAAGATGAAAAACTGTTTTTT
>TRBJ1-3|.|TRBD1|TRBV7-8
CASSLPAATGTGTGNTIYF
TGTGCCAGCAGCTTACCCGCCGCGACCGGGACAGGCACAGGAAACACCATATATTTT
>TRBJ2-1|.|TRBD1|TRBV5-1
CASRGQGVNEQFF
TGCGCCAGCAGGGGACAGGGGGTCAATGAGCAGTTCTTC
>TRBJ1-1|.|TRBD1|TRBV9
CASSVGRGGYTEAFF
TGTGCCAGCAGCGTAGGAAGAGGGGGCTACACTGAAGCTTTCTTT
>TRBJ1-1|once|TRBD1|TRBV12-5
CASGLAEKGQVNTEAFF
TGTGCTAGTGGTTTGGCGGAGAAGGGACAGGTGAACACTGAAGCTTTCTTT
>TRBJ1-2|.|TRBD1|TRBV4-3
CASSQTGQVYGYTF
TGCGCCAGCAGCCAAACGGGACAGGTCTATGGCTACACCTTC
>TRBJ1-4|.|.|TRBV30
CAWKKNGQAREKLFF
TGTGCCTGGAAGAAAAACGGACAAGCTAGAGAAAAACTGTTTTTT
>TRBJ1-1|few|TRBD1|TRBV2
CASSVQGINTEAFF
TGTGCCAGCAGCGTACAGGGGATTAACACTGAAGCTTTCTTT
>TRBJ2-7|.|.|TRBV21-1
CAGGVSYEQYF
TGTGCCGGCGGGGTCTCCTACGAGCAGTACTTC
>TRBJ1-3|.|.|TRBV5-4
CASSLAGSGNTIYF
TGTGCCAGCAGCTTAGCGGGCTCTGGAAACACCATATATTTT
>TRBJ1-5|.|TRBD1|TRBV7-9
CASSLEHRGSPLGNQPQHF
TGTGCCAGCAGCTTAGAGCACAGGGGAAGCCCGTTGGGCAATCAGCCCCAGCATTTT
>TRBJ2-1|.|.|TRBV9
CASTVSGKGGEQFF
TGTGCCAGCACGGTCAGCGGGAAAGGGGGTGAGCAGTTCTTC
>TRBJ1-2|.|.|TRBV11-2
CASSLDTRGRVYGYTF
TGTGCCAGCAGCTTAGATACGCGGGGGCGCGTATACGGCTACACCTTC
>TRBJ1-4|.|TRBD1|TRBV5-1
CASSATGGEGEKLFF
TGCGCCAGCAGCGCCACAGGGGGCGAGGGTGAAAAACTGTTTTTT
>TRBJ2-6|few|TRBD1|TRBV5-5
CASSLDRVRVSGANVLTF
TGTGCCAGCAGCCTGGACAGGGTGCGGGTTTCTGGGGCCAACGTCCTGACTTTC
>TRBJ2-3|.|TRBD2|TRBV6-4
CASSDSAGASTDTQYF
TGTGCCAGCAGTGACTCAGCGGGAGCTAGCACAGATACGCAGTATTTT
>TRBJ2-7|.|TRBD2|TRBV6-5
CASSTRGDYEQYF
TGTGCCAGCAGCACCCGGGGGGACTACGAGCAGTACTTC
>TRBJ2-7|.|.|TRBV5-6
CASSWGGGWAGISYEQYF
TGTGCCAGCAGCTGGGGTGGGGGTTGGGCGGGGATCTCCTACGAGCAGTACTTC
>TRBJ1-5|.|.|TRBV6-5
CASSYSTGDQPQHF
TGTGCCAGCAGTTACTCGACGGGGGATCAGCCCCAGCATTTT
>TRBJ2-5|.|.|TRBV15
CATSRGDEVQETQYF
TGTGCCACCAGCAGAGGTGACGAGGTTCAAGAGACCCAGTACTTC
>TRBJ1-1|.|.|TRBV14
CASSQGLHTEAFF
TGTGCCAGCAGTCAGGGGTTGCACACTGAAGCTTTCTTT
>TRBJ1-2|.|.|TRBV6-5
CASSYGQIFAF
TGTGCCAGCAGTTACGGACAGATCTTTGCCTTC
>TRBJ2-3|.|.|TRBV7-8
CASSLTTQDTQYF
TGTGCCAGCAGCTTGACTACCCAAGATACGCAGTATTTT
>TRBJ1-2|.|.|TRBV7-2
CASSFIPGNRVHGYTF
TGTGCCAGCAGCTTTATCCCGGGGAACAGGGTCCATGGCTACACCTTC
>TRBJ1-2|.|.|TRBV4-1
CASSQPGTYGYTF
TGCGCCAGCAGCCAACCAGGAACCTATGGCTACACCTTC
>TRBJ1-5|.|TRBD1|TRBV30
CAWGYQGAGQPQHF
TGTGCCTGGGGATACCAGGGGGCCGGTCAGCCCCAGCATTTT
>TRBJ1-2|.|.|TRBV2
CASSEGSGNYGYTF
TGTGCCAGCAGTGAAGGATCAGGGAACTATGGCTACACCTTC
>TRBJ2-7|.|.|TRBV5-6
CASSFAGTYEQYF
TGTGCCAGCAGCTTCGCGGGGACCTACGAGCAGTACTTC
>TRBJ2-1|.|.|TRBV7-8
CASSLVGLGEQFF
TGTGCCAGCAGCTTAGTGGGGCTTGGTGAGCAGTTCTTC
>TRBJ2-7|.|.|TRBV29-1
CSVVVTALTYEQYF
TGCAGCGTTGTGGTCACAGCACTTACCTACGAGCAGTACTTC
>TRBJ2-5|.|.|TRBV5-1
CASSLELAMQETQYF
TGCGCCAGCAGCTTGGAACTAGCTATGCAAGAGACCCAGTACTTC
>TRBJ1-1|.|.|TRBV11-2
CASSSIQGFAEAFF
TGTGCCAGCAGCTCAATTCAGGGATTCGCTGAAGCTTTCTTT
>TRBJ2-1|.|TRBD2|TRBV9
CASSESGTSGRNEQFF
TGTGCCAGCAGCGAGTCCGGGACTAGCGGCCGCAATGAGCAGTTCTTC
>TRBJ2-7|.|.|TRBV27
CALAPPYEQYF
TGTGCCTTAGCGCCTCCCTACGAGCAGTACTTC
>TRBJ1-1|.|.|TRBV10-2
CASSELSSNTEAFF
TGCGCCAGCAGTGAGTTATCCAGTAACACTGAAGCTTTCTTT
>TRBJ1-5|.|.|TRBV7-8
CASSLVIQVGHNQPQHF
TGTGCCAGCAGCCTAGTTATCCAGGTCGGACACAATCAGCCCCAGCATTTT
>TRBJ2-6|.|TRBD2|TRBV10-3
CAISEKLAGGPDSGANVLTF
TGTGCCATCAGTGAGAAACTAGCGGGAGGCCCCGACTCTGGGGCCAACGTCCTGACTTTC
>TRBJ1-3|.|TRBD1|TRBV5-1
CASSPGTAGNTIYF
TGCGCCAGCAGCCCCGGGACAGCTGGAAACACCATATATTTT
>TRBJ1-5|.|.|TRBV6-1
CASTDGGFNQPQHF
TGTGCCAGCACCGACGGGGGTTTTAATCAGCCCCAGCATTTT
>TRBJ2-1|.|.|TRBV19
CASSIRDFQSSYNEQFF
TGTGCCAGTAGTATTCGGGACTTTCAGTCCTCCTACAATGAGCAGTTCTTC
>TRBJ2-3|once|.|TRBV25-1
CASSNSGLQNTDTQYF
TGTGCCAGCAGTAACTCGGGACTCCAAAACACAGATACGCAGTATTTT
>TRBJ2-7|.|TRBD1|TRBV28
CASKRTGPSYEQYF
TGTGCCAGCAAACGGACAGGACCCTCCTACGAGCAGTACTTC
>TRBJ1-1|.|TRBD1|TRBV10-3
CAIGAGGGKGEAFF
TGTGCCATCGGGGCAGGGGGTGGGAAGGGTGAAGCTTTCTTT
>TRBJ2-2|.|.|TRBV18
CASTNLKTGELFF
TGTGCCAGCACTAACTTGAAAACCGGGGAGCTGTTTTTT
>TRBJ2-7|.|TRBD2|TRBV9
CASSVSSGRASYEQYF
TGTGCCAGCAGCGTATCGAGCGGGAGGGCCTCCTACGAGCAGTACTTC
>TRBJ2-7|.|TRBD1|TRBV7-9
CASSPGQGDLYEQYF
TGTGCCAGCAGCCCCGGACAGGGGGACCTGTACGAGCAGTACTTC
>TRBJ1-2|.|.|TRBV7-2
CASSLSGGGNYGYTF
TGTGCCAGCAGCTTATCGGGCGGGGGAAACTATGGCTACACCTTC
>TRBJ1-4|.|TRBD1|TRBV2
CASHQGDGEKLFF
TGTGCCAGCCATCAGGGGGACGGAGAAAAACTGTTTTTT
>TRBJ2-2|.|TRBD2|TRBV5-6
CASSHPGTNVGELFF
TGTGCCAGCAGCCACCCCGGGACTAACGTCGGGGAGCTGTTTTTT
>TRBJ2-7|.|.|TRBV4-1
CASSPGPGGPDEQYF
TGCGCCAGCAGCCCAGGGCCCGGCGGTCCGGACGAGCAGTACTTC
>TRBJ2-3|.|TRBD2|TRBV7-9
CASSLEPSGGTDTQYF
TGTGCCAGCAGCTTAGAGCCTAGCGGGGGCACAGATACGCAGTATTTT
>TRBJ1-5|.|.|TRBV9
CASSGGGASQPQHF
TGTGCCAGCAGCGGTGGGGGGGCGTCTCAGCCCCAGCATTTT
>TRBJ2-3|.|.|TRBV29-1
CSVEPRHRDQGTQYF
TGCAGCGTCGAACCCAGACACCGAGACCAGGGGACGCAGTATTTT
>TRBJ2-7|.|.|TRBV4-2
CASSQDLTGQTYEQYF
TGTGCCAGCAGCCAAGATTTAACAGGCCAAACCTACGAGCAGTACTTC